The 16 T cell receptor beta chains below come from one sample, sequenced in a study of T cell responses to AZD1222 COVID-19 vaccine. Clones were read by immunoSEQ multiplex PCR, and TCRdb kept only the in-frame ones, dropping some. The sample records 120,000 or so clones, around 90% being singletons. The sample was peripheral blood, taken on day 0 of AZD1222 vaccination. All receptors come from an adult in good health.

CDR3 protein: CAWSYGTSGYEQYF. The DNA for the CDR3 is TGTGCCTGGAGTTACGGGACTAGCGGTTACGAGCAGTACTTC. V is TRBV30 and J is TRBJ2-7; 11 bases map to TRBD2. Trimming took 2 bases from V and 4 from J; bases not matched to a gene: 4. The CDR3 covers 14 residues. CDR1 is GTSNPN and CDR2 is SVGIG in the germline V gene (reference sequence).

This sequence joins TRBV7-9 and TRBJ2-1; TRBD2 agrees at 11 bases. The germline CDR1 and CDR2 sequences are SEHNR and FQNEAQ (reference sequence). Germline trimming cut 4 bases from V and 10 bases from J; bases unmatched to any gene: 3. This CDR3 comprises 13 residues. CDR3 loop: CASSSGTSGEQFF. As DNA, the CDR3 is TGTGCCAGCAGCTCTGGGACTAGCGGAGAGCAGTTCTTC.

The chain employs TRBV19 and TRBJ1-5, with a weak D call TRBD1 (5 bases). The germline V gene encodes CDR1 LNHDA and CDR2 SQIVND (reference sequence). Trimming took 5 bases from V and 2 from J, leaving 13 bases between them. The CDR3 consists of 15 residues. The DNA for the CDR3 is TGTGCCAGTAGTTTTGGGGGTATTGGCAATCAGCCCCAGCATTTT. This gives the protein CASSFGGIGNQPQHF.

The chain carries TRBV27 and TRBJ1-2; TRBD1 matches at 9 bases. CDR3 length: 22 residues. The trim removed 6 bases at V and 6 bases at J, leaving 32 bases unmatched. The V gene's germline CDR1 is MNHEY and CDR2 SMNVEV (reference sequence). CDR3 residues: CASRPPPYAWSGTGRFSDGYTF. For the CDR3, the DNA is TGTGCCAGCAGACCCCCACCCTACGCTTGGTCCGGGACAGGGAGATTTTCAGATGGCTACACCTTC.

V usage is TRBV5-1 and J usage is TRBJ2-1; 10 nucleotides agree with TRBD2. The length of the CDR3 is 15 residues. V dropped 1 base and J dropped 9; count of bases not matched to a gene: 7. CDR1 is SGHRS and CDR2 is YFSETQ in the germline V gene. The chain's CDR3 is CASSLSLAGVGEQFF. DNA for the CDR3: TGCGCCAGCAGCTTGAGCCTAGCGGGAGTTGGTGAGCAGTTCTTC.

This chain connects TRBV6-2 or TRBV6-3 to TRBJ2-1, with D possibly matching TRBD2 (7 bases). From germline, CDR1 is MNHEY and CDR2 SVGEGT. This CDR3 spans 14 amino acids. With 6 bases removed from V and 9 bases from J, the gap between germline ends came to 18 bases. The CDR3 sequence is CASRPGGRESEQFF. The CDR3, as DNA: TGTGCCAGCAGACCTGGGGGGCGGGAGTCTGAGCAGTTCTTC.

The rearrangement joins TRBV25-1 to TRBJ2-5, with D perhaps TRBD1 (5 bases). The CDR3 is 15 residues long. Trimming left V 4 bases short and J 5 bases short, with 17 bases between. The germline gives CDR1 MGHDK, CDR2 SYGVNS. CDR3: CASSAPVEHRETQYF. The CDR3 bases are TGTGCCAGCAGTGCCCCCGTCGAACACAGGGAGACCCAGTACTTC.

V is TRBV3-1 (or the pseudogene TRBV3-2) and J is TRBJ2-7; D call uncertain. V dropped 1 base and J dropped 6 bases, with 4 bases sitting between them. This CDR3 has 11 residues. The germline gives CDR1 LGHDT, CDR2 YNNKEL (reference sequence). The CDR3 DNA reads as TGTGCCAGCAGCCAAGGGGGCGAGCAGTACTTC. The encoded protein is CASSQGGEQYF.

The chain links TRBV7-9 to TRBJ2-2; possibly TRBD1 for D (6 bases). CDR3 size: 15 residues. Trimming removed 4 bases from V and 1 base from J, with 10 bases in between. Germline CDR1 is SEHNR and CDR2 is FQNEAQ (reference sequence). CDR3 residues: CASSSRGRNTGELFF. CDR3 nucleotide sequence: TGTGCCAGCAGCTCCAGGGGCCGGAACACCGGGGAGCTGTTTTTT.

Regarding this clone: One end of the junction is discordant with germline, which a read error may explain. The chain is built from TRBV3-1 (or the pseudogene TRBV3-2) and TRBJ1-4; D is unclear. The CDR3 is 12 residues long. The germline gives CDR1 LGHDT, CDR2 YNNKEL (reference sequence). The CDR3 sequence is CASSQSRGPTLF. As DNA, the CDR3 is TGTGCCAGCAGCCAAAGCCGCGGGCCGACCCTTTTT.

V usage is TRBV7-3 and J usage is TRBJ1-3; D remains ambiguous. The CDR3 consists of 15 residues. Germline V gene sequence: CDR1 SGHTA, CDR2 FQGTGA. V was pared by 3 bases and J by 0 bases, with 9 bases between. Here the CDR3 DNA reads TGTGCCAGCAGCTTGGACGGGAACTCTGGAAACACCATATATTTT. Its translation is CASSLDGNSGNTIYF.

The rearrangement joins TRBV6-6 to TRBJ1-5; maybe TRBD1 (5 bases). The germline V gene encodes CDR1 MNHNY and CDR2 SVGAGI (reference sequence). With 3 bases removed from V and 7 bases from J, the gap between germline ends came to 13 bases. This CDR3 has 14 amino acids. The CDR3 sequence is CASSYWGSVQPQHF. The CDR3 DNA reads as TGTGCCAGCAGTTATTGGGGGAGTGTGCAGCCCCAGCATTTT.

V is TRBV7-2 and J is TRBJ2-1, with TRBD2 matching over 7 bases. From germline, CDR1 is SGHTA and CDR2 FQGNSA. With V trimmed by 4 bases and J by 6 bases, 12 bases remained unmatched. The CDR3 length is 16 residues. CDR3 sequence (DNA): TGTGCCAGCAGCTCAATCCGGGCGGGAGTAGCCAATGAGCAGTTCTTC. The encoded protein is CASSSIRAGVANEQFF.

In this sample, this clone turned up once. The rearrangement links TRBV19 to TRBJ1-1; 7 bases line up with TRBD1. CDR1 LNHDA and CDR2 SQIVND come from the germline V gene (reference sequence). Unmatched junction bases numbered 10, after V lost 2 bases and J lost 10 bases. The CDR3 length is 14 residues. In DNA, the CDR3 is TGTGCCAGTAGTATAACAGGGGAGGTTTCTGGAGCTTTCTTT. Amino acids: CASSITGEVSGAFF. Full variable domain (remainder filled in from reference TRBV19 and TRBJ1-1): DGGITQSPKYLFRKEGQNVTLSCEQNLNHDAMYWYRQDPGQGLRLIYYSQIVNDFQKGDIAEGYSVSREKKESFPLTVTSAQKNPTAFYLCASSITGEVSGAFFGQGTRLTVV.

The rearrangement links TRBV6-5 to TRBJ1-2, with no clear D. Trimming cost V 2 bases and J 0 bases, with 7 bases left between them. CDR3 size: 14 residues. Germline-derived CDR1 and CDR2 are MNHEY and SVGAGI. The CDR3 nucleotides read TGTGCCAGCAGTTACGGAAGCACTAACTATGGCTACACCTTC. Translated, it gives CASSYGSTNYGYTF.

CDR3 region: CASSKEGVYNEQFF. In DNA form, the CDR3 reads TGCGCCAGCAGCAAGGAGGGAGTCTACAATGAGCAGTTCTTC. The chain is built from TRBV5-1 and TRBJ2-1, with D possibly TRBD2 on 6 matching bases. The CDR3 contains 14 residues. Germline V gives CDR1 SGHRS, CDR2 YFSETQ. Trimming took 4 bases from V and 3 from J, leaving 11 bases between them.